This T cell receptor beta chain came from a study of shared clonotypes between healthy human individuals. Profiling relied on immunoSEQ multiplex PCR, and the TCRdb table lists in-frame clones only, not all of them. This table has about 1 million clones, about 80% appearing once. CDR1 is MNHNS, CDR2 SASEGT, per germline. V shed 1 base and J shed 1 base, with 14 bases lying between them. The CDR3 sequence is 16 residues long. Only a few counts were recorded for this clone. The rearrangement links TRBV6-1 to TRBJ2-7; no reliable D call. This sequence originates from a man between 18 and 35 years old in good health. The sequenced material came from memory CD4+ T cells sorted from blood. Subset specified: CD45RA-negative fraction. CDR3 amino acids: CASSEEAVANSYEQYF. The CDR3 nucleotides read TGTGCCAGCAGTGAAGAGGCAGTCGCTAATTCCTACGAGCAGTACTTC.